The 26 T cell receptor beta chains below were found in one sample sequenced in a study of T cells after yellow fever vaccination. From the 5' RACE reads, TCRdb called clonotypes with MiXCR, one entry per CDR3 protein. The table lists around 550,000 distinct CDR3 sequences, about 19% of them singletons. Source: PBMCs, taken 15 days after the yellow fever booster vaccination. The receptors here all came from a man under 40 who received the YFV17D yellow fever vaccine.

The chain links TRBV9 to TRBJ2-2; weak D call: TRBD1 (5 bases). This CDR3 is built from 16 residues. In germline, CDR1 is SGDLS, CDR2 YYNGEE. V dropped 3 bases and J dropped 5 bases, with 17 bases sitting between them. CDR3 residues: CASSDLQGFRTGELFF. The CDR3 nucleotides read TGTGCCAGCAGCGACCTTCAGGGTTTCCGAACCGGGGAGCTGTTTTTT.

This clonotype showed up just once. The chain has TRBV4-3 and TRBJ2-7; D might be TRBD1 or TRBD2, each matching 7 bases. V dropped 4 bases and J dropped 2 bases, with 27 bases sitting between them. CDR1 LGHNA and CDR2 YSLEER come from the germline V gene. CDR3 length: 19 residues. The CDR3 spells CASSRERDSWSRSTYEQYF. Written as DNA, the CDR3 is TGCGCCAGCAGCCGGGAGCGGGACAGTTGGTCACGGTCGACCTACGAGCAGTACTTC.

The V gene is TRBV5-5, the J gene TRBJ2-1; 13 bases map to TRBD2. Trimming at V came to 4 bases and at J to 8 bases, leaving 9 bases not matched to a gene. Looked up from germline, CDR1 is SGHKS and CDR2 is YYEKEE (reference sequence). The CDR3 contains 16 residues. In nucleotides, the CDR3 is TGTGCCAGCAGCCTACTAGCGGGAGGGCTTCGGGATGAGCAGTTCTTC. It encodes CASSLLAGGLRDEQFF.

In its sample, this clonotype was seen a few times. This sequence joins TRBV7-2 and TRBJ1-3; D gene uncertain. Germline V gives CDR1 SGHTA, CDR2 FQGNSA. This CDR3 region has 14 residues. Trimming shortened V by 0 bases and J by 4 bases, and 7 bases separated the two germline ends. The chain's CDR3 is CASSLAEKGNTIYF. The CDR3 DNA is TGTGCCAGCAGCTTAGCGGAGAAAGGAAACACCATATATTTT. The full variable domain, with the rest looked up from reference TRBV7-2 and TRBJ1-3, is GAGVSQSPSNKVTEKGKDVELRCDPISGHTALYWYRQSLGQGLEFLIYFQGNSAPDKSGLPSDRFSAERTGGSVSTLTIQRTQQEDSAVYLCASSLAEKGNTIYFGEGSWLTVV.

This clonotype was counted many times. Here the CDR3 DNA reads TGTGCCAGCAGTTTAGAGTACCTTAGAACCTACGAGCAGTACTTC. Amino acids: CASSLEYLRTYEQYF. The chain has TRBV28 and TRBJ2-7; unclear D gene. CDR1 and CDR2 (germline): MDHEN, SYDVKM. Deletions cut 2 bases from V and 2 bases from J, with 13 bases between. The CDR3 extends over 15 amino acids.

This clonotype has only a few counts. The CDR3 sequence: CASSGQGHDGYTF. The CDR3 nucleotides read TGCGCCAGCTCCGGACAGGGACATGATGGCTACACCTTC. J is TRBJ1-2 and V is TRBV5-1, with 8 bases identical to TRBD1. The germline V gene encodes CDR1 SGHRS and CDR2 YFSETQ. The ends lost 7 bases at V and 6 bases at J; junction bases unmatched: 8. The length of the CDR3 is 13 residues.

The V gene is TRBV7-2, the J gene TRBJ2-1; D perhaps matches TRBD2 (5 bases). The CDR3 contains 15 residues. In germline, CDR1 is SGHTA, CDR2 FQGNSA. The ends were cut back, 3 bases at V and 9 bases at J, with 18 bases in the middle. Here the CDR3 DNA reads TGTGCCAGCAGCTTTTTCATATCGGGAATATCTGAGCAGTTCTTC. It specifies CASSFFISGISEQFF. Looking up the rest from reference TRBV7-2 and TRBJ2-1 gives the full variable domain: GAGVSQSPSNKVTEKGKDVELRCDPISGHTALYWYRQSLGQGLEFLIYFQGNSAPDKSGLPSDRFSAERTGGSVSTLTIQRTQQEDSAVYLCASSFFISGISEQFFGPGTRLTVL.

The chain is built from TRBV7-2 and TRBJ2-2; 9 nucleotides match TRBD1. Germline loops: CDR1 SGHTA, CDR2 FQGNSA. With V trimmed by 6 bases and J by 7 bases, 6 bases remained unmatched. The CDR3 loop spans 14 amino acids. CDR3: CASSSDRGIGELFF. The CDR3 coding sequence is TGTGCCAGCAGTTCGGACAGGGGTATCGGGGAGCTGTTTTTT.

The J gene is TRBJ2-1, the V gene TRBV6-5, with 9 bases fitting TRBD2. CDR3 length equals 15 residues. V was pared by 2 bases and J by 2 bases, with 1 base of the junction left unmatched. CDR1 is MNHEY and CDR2 is SVGAGI in the germline V gene. CDR3: CASSYASGAYNEQFF. DNA of the CDR3: TGTGCCAGCAGTTACGCTAGCGGGGCCTACAATGAGCAGTTCTTC.

This chain links TRBV5-1 with TRBJ2-5; 12 bases are a match to TRBD1. The junction had 8 bases not matched to a gene; V was cut back by 5 bases and J by 3 bases. The CDR3 extends over 16 amino acids. CDR1 and CDR2 from the germline V gene are SGHRS and YFSETQ. The CDR3 sequence is CASRGQGASFEETQYF. Written as DNA, the CDR3 is TGCGCCAGCAGGGGACAGGGGGCGAGCTTCGAAGAGACCCAGTACTTC.

This chain connects TRBV20-1 to TRBJ2-5, with D hard to call. The CDR3 has 12 amino acids. CDR1 and CDR2 from the germline V gene are DFQATT and SNEGSKA (reference sequence). V lost 5 bases, J lost 4 bases, and 11 bases lay in between. The CDR3, as DNA: TGCAGTGCTGGGCCCAACCGAGAGACCCAGTACTTC. Protein: CSAGPNRETQYF.

In this sample, this clonotype turned up a few times. The rearrangement uses TRBV7-3 and TRBJ1-2, with D tentatively TRBD1 (6 bases). CDR1 and CDR2 from the germline V gene are SGHTA and FQGTGA. The V end lost 5 bases, the J end lost 7 bases, and 20 bases lay between the germline ends. This CDR3 has 15 amino acids. CDR3 sequence (DNA): TGTGCCAGCAGCAAAGGAACAGGGACTCTCACTGGCTACACCTTC. Translated, it gives CASSKGTGTLTGYTF.

The J gene is TRBJ2-1, the V gene TRBV19; TRBD2 matches at 9 bases. This CDR3 comprises 14 residues. J gave up 6 bases and V 7 bases, and 7 bases lay outside the gene matches. Germline loops: CDR1 LNHDA, CDR2 SQIVND (reference sequence). The CDR3 bases are TGTGCCAGTACCTCTGGACTAGCGCTCAATGAGCAGTTCTTC. It encodes CASTSGLALNEQFF.

This clonotype was found a few times. The chain combines TRBV7-3 with TRBJ2-3, with D hard to call. Germline CDR1 and CDR2: SGHTA and FQGTGA. Trimming pared 5 bases from V and 6 bases from J, leaving 15 bases between. The CDR3 spans 14 residues. Here the CDR3 reads CASSPRAPRDTQYF. The CDR3 DNA sequence: TGTGCCAGCAGCCCTCGGGCCCCCCGGGATACGCAGTATTTT.

The chain is built from TRBV28 and TRBJ1-4; D gene uncertain. The length of the CDR3 is 14 residues. Trimming took 4 bases from V and 0 from J, leaving 6 bases between them. Looked up from germline, CDR1 is MDHEN and CDR2 is SYDVKM. The chain's CDR3 is CASSSPATNEKLFF. The DNA for the CDR3 is TGTGCCAGCAGTTCCCCAGCAACTAATGAAAAACTGTTTTTT.

This chain connects TRBV15 to TRBJ2-7, with 7 bases that match TRBD1. After removal of 4 bases from V and 3 bases from J, the junction contained 6 bases not matched to a gene. The CDR3 has 14 residues. The germline CDR1 and CDR2 sequences are LNHNV and YYDKDF (reference sequence). CDR3 DNA sequence: TGTGCCACCAGCATCCTCCGGACAGGCTACGAGCAGTACTTC. Translated: CATSILRTGYEQYF.

The CDR3 sequence is CSARDLSAGEQFF. CDR3 in DNA: TGCAGTGCTAGAGATTTATCAGCGGGAGAGCAGTTCTTC. The chain carries TRBV20-1 and TRBJ2-1, with TRBD2 matching 7 bases. V gave up 0 bases and J gave up 10 bases; unmatched junction bases: 6. Germline assignment: CDR1 DFQATT and CDR2 SNEGSKA (reference sequence). The CDR3 sequence is 13 residues long.

This chain connects TRBV5-1 to TRBJ2-2, with a tentative D call TRBD2 (8 bases). CDR3 length equals 15 residues. Per the germline V gene, CDR1 is SGHRS and CDR2 is YFSETQ. V dropped 6 bases and J dropped 7 bases, with 19 bases sitting between them. This CDR3 is CASTPGGGLVGELFF. The CDR3, as DNA: TGCGCCAGCACCCCGGGAGGGGGCCTTGTCGGGGAGCTGTTTTTT. Complete variable domain (other parts from reference TRBV5-1 and TRBJ2-2): KAGVTQTPRYLIKTRGQQVTLSCSPISGHRSVSWYQQTPGQGLQFLFEYFSETQRNKGNFPGRFSGRQFSNSRSEMNVSTLELGDSALYLCASTPGGGLVGELFFGEGSRLTVL.

As concerns this clonotype: Germline is not matched at one junction end, which may reflect a read error. The J gene is TRBJ2-5, the V gene TRBV6-1; TRBD1 agrees at 8 bases. The CDR3 covers 14 residues. CDR1 MNHNS and CDR2 SASEGT come from the germline V gene. The DNA for the CDR3 is TGTGCCAGCACCCAGATGCAGGGGGCGACTCGCCAGAACTTC. It encodes CASTQMQGATRQNF.

This clonotype was seen only a few times. V is TRBV7-3 and J is TRBJ2-3; 9 bases are shared with TRBD2. CDR1 and CDR2 (germline): SGHTA, FQGTGA. Trimming removed 1 base from V and 5 bases from J; junction bases left unmatched: 7. The CDR3 length is 16 residues. The CDR3 region is CASSLSPSGMIDTQYF. CDR3 coding DNA: TGTGCCAGCAGCTTAAGTCCTAGCGGGATGATAGATACGCAGTATTTT.

CDR3 amino acids: CSAKRGARFGEQFF. The CDR3, as DNA: TGCAGTGCTAAGAGGGGAGCCCGTTTTGGCGAGCAGTTCTTC. The V and J genes are TRBV20-1 and TRBJ2-1, with D perhaps assigned TRBD1 or TRBD2 (5 bases each). This CDR3 comprises 14 residues. Germline V gene sequence: CDR1 DFQATT, CDR2 SNEGSKA (reference sequence). The germline V and J ends were trimmed by 4 bases and 10 bases, with 20 bases remaining between them.

For this clonotype: This could be a read error, since a much larger clone is one nucleotide away. This rearrangement joins TRBV20-1 to TRBJ2-5; D gene uncertain. Deletions cut 5 bases from V and 4 bases from J, with 11 bases between. The CDR3 sequence is 12 residues long. CDR1 and CDR2 (germline): DFQATT, SNEGSKA (reference sequence). CDR3 protein: CSAGDPAETQYF. The CDR3 DNA follows: TGCAGTGCTGGCGACCCCGCAGAGACCCAGTACTTC.

The V gene is TRBV24-1, the J gene TRBJ1-2, with 8 bases that match TRBD1. After removal of 4 bases from V and 7 bases from J, the junction contained 10 bases not matched to a gene. The CDR3 is made up of 15 amino acids. The V gene's germline CDR1 is KGHDR and CDR2 SFDVKD. Written as DNA, the CDR3 is TGTGCCACCAGTGACCCACGGACAGGGTATCGTGGCTACACCTTC. Residues: CATSDPRTGYRGYTF.

DNA of the CDR3: TGTGCCAGCACTCTTTCCCATGGAGGAGCGGGACTAGCAGGCGATGAGCAGTTCTTC. It codes for CASTLSHGGAGLAGDEQFF. The V call is TRBV6-2 or TRBV6-3, the J call TRBJ2-1; 9 positions agree with TRBD2. This CDR3 spans 19 amino acids. Per the germline V gene, CDR1 is MNHEY and CDR2 is SVGEGT. V shed 7 bases, J shed 8 bases, and the junction held 24 bases outside the gene matches.

The table lists this clonotype with many counts. The V call is TRBV5-1, the J call TRBJ2-1, with TRBD2 identical over 12 bases. J gave up 10 bases and V 5 bases, and 7 bases lay outside the gene matches. The germline V gene has CDR1 SGHRS and CDR2 YFSETQ. There are 14 residues in the CDR3. The CDR3: CASSGLAGTGEQFF. The CDR3 DNA is TGCGCCAGCAGTGGACTAGCGGGAACGGGAGAGCAGTTCTTC.

This clonotype has just a few counts. V usage is TRBV7-8 and J usage is TRBJ2-5; possibly TRBD1 or TRBD2 for D (5 bases each). Germline lookup yields CDR1 SGHVS and CDR2 FQNEAQ. Trimming cost V 2 bases and J 5 bases, with 18 bases left between them. CDR3 length: 16 amino acids. The CDR3 loop reads CASSLSGGPWGETQYF. The CDR3 coding sequence is TGTGCCAGCAGCTTATCTGGCGGGCCCTGGGGGGAGACCCAGTACTTC.